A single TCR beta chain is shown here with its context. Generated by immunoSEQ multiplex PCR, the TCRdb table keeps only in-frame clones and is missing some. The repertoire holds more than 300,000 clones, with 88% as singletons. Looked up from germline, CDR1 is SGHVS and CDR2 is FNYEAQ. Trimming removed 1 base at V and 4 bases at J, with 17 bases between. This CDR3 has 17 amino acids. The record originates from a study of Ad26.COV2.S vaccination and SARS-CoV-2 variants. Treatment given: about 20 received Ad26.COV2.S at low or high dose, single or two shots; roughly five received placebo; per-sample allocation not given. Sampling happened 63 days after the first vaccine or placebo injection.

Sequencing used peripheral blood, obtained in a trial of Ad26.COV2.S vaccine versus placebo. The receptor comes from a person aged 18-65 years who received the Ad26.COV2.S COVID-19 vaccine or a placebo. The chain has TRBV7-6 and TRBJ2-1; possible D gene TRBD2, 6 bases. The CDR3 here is CASSLERGLARYNEQFF. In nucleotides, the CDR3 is TGTGCCAGCAGCTTAGAAAGAGGTCTAGCGAGATACAATGAGCAGTTCTTC.